What follows are 23 T cell receptor beta chains derived from one specimen sequenced in a study of glioma-infiltrating T cells. Amplification of TCR alpha and beta CDR3 regions from RNA used iRepertoire nested multiplex PCR. TCRdb re-analysed the multiplex PCR reads in MiXCR, keeping a single row per CDR3 protein. This sample has approximately 100,000 distinct CDR3 sequences, with about 28% found just once. The specimen sequenced was glioma tissue, nonneoplastic brain tissue, or PBMCs (not recorded which). The source of these receptors is a human donor with low-grade glioma or glioblastoma, undergoing nonglioma brain surgery, or in good health (not recorded which).

Worth noting for this clonotype: A single base separates this from a much larger clone, so it may be a read error. J is TRBJ2-6 and V is TRBV6-2 or TRBV6-3; D gene uncertain. Germline V gene data show CDR1 as MNHEY and CDR2 as SVGEGT. The CDR3 length is 14 residues. V lost 4 bases, J lost 8 bases, and 12 bases lay in between. CDR3 DNA sequence: TGTGCCAGCAGTTCCCTGATAAAGCCCAACGTCCTGACTTTC. Its translation is CASSSLIKPNVLTF.

The genes are TRBV4-2 and TRBJ2-5; TRBD2 might be the D (6 bases). Germline CDR1 and CDR2: LGHNA and YNFKEQ. The CDR3 consists of 14 residues. V was shortened by 5 bases and J by 2 bases, with 12 bases between the two germline ends. The CDR3 region is CASSTGRRQETQYF. CDR3 coding DNA: TGTGCCAGCAGCACTGGGAGGCGTCAAGAGACCCAGTACTTC.

This clonotype was observed a handful of times. The chain combines TRBV5-1 with TRBJ1-1, with a weak D call TRBD1 (5 bases). From germline, CDR1 is SGHRS and CDR2 YFSETQ. V was clipped by 4 bases and J by 11 bases, with 24 bases between them. The CDR3 length is 15 residues. CDR3 sequence (DNA): TGCGCCAGCAGCCCGGGGGGGACTAATGACAATTTGGCTTTCTTT. Its translation: CASSPGGTNDNLAFF.

A remark on this clonotype: A much more abundant neighbour one base away suggests this may be a read error. This chain joins TRBV7-2 and TRBJ2-1; D uncertain. The CDR3 covers 14 residues. Germline assignment: CDR1 SGHTA and CDR2 FQGNSA. DNA for the CDR3: TGTGCCAGCAGCTTAGACCGTAGAGGCAATGAGGAGTTCTTC. This translates into CASSLDRRGNEEFF.

The chain links TRBV6-9 to TRBJ1-2, with D perhaps matching TRBD1 (5 bases). The germline V gene has CDR1 MNHGY and CDR2 SVAAGI. This CDR3 spans 14 amino acids. Trimming took 3 bases from V and 7 from J, leaving 15 bases between them. The CDR3 bases are TGTGCCAGCAGTTACATCGAGGGGCAGGGTGGCTACACCTTC. Protein: CASSYIEGQGGYTF.

The chain links TRBV7-2 to TRBJ2-7; a possible D gene is TRBD1 (5 bases). Per the germline V gene, CDR1 is SGHTA and CDR2 is FQGNSA. V was cut by 5 bases and J by 4 bases, with 15 bases left in between. This CDR3 has 14 residues. The CDR3, as DNA: TGTGCCAGCAGCAGTTCCCGGACACCTTACGAGCAGTACTTC. Translation gives CASSSSRTPYEQYF.

There are many counts of this clonotype. This chain connects TRBV6-1 to TRBJ2-3; 9 bases are a match to TRBD1. The ends lost 7 bases at V and 3 bases at J; junction bases unmatched: 5. Per the germline V gene, CDR1 is MNHNS and CDR2 is SASEGT. The CDR3 contains 14 residues. The CDR3 reads CASKRDRATDTQYF. The CDR3 DNA sequence: TGTGCCAGCAAGCGGGACAGGGCAACAGATACGCAGTATTTT.

This clonotype was found many times. The CDR3 DNA sequence: TGTGCCAGCAGGCATCAGGGGGCCTACGAGCAGTACTTC. Protein product: CASRHQGAYEQYF. This rearrangement joins TRBV28 to TRBJ2-7, with 7 nucleotides matching TRBD1. CDR1 MDHEN and CDR2 SYDVKM come from the germline V gene. J gave up 2 bases and V 6 bases, and 4 bases lay outside the gene matches. The CDR3 length is 13 residues.

About this clonotype: Since a much larger clone is just one base distant, this may be a read error. The chain recombines TRBV28 with TRBJ2-2; D is perhaps TRBD1 or TRBD2 (5 bases each). CDR1 and CDR2 (germline): MDHEN, SYDVKM. The length of the CDR3 is 17 residues. CDR3 sequence: CASSYPTGRVNTGELSF. The CDR3 nucleotides are TGTGCCAGCAGTTATCCGACCGGCAGGGTGAACACCGGGGAGCTGTCTTTT.

At least ten counts were recorded for this clonotype. CDR3: CSATTTPTGTEAFF. The DNA for the CDR3 is TGCAGTGCAACGACGACACCGACGGGCACTGAAGCTTTCTTT. The genes are TRBV20-1 and TRBJ1-1, with D unresolved. Germline CDR1 is DFQATT and CDR2 is SNEGSKA (reference sequence). The CDR3 is made up of 14 amino acids. Trimming shortened V by 6 bases and J by 4 bases, and 18 bases separated the two germline ends.

This sequence joins TRBV19 and TRBJ2-7; D ambiguous. Trimming pared 5 bases from V and 9 bases from J, leaving 20 bases between. The germline gives CDR1 LNHDA, CDR2 SQIVND (reference sequence). The CDR3 covers 14 residues. This chain's CDR3 is CASSPGPSYLGQYF. The CDR3 DNA follows: TGTGCCAGTAGTCCCGGACCGTCTTACCTAGGGCAGTACTTC.

The chain has TRBV6-1 and TRBJ1-2, with no clear D. The CDR3 loop spans 12 amino acids. The V end was cut by 9 bases, the J end by 7 bases, with 15 bases between. Germline loops: CDR1 MNHNS, CDR2 SASEGT. CDR3 sequence reads: CASSARLSGYTF. The CDR3 DNA sequence: TGTGCCAGTTCCGCCCGGCTAAGTGGCTACACCTTC.

This chain joins TRBV4-2 and TRBJ2-7; 11 bases match TRBD1. Trimming removed 4 bases from V and 9 bases from J; junction bases left unmatched: 8. The CDR3 runs to 14 residues. Germline values: CDR1 LGHNA, CDR2 YNFKEQ. CDR3 sequence reads: CASSPPGQGGGQYF. The DNA of the CDR3 is TGTGCCAGCAGCCCCCCGGGACAGGGGGGGGGGCAGTACTTC.

As to this clonotype: Since a much larger clone is just one base distant, this may be a read error. This chain uses TRBV7-9 with TRBJ2-3, with a weak D call TRBD2 (6 bases). The germline V gene has CDR1 SEHNR and CDR2 FQNEAQ (reference sequence). Trimming removed 7 bases at V and 4 bases at J, with 18 bases between. This CDR3 region has 15 residues. The CDR3 spells CASNATSIFSDTQYF. The CDR3 DNA follows: TGTGCCAGCAACGCTACTAGCATATTCTCAGATACGCAGTATTTT.

This clonotype occurred many times. Since the CDR3 does not end with the conserved phenylalanine or tryptophan, this likely comes from a read error. The gene calls are TRBV6-1 and TRBJ1-2; 7 nucleotides agree with TRBD1. Germline-derived CDR1 and CDR2 are MNHNS and SASEGT. With 3 bases clipped from V and 7 bases from J, the junction kept 5 bases outside the gene matches. This CDR3 is 13 amino acids long. CDR3 loop: CASSDLQGTGYTS. The DNA of the CDR3 is TGTGCCAGCAGTGACCTACAGGGGACTGGCTACACCTCC.

The table lists this clonotype with many counts. V usage is TRBV20-1 and J usage is TRBJ2-7; the D is unclear. V was clipped by 6 bases and J by 6 bases, with 15 bases between them. CDR3 size: 12 residues. Germline V gives CDR1 DFQATT, CDR2 SNEGSKA (reference sequence). The CDR3 here is CSAASLGSEQYF. CDR3 sequence (DNA): TGCAGTGCCGCCTCCTTGGGATCCGAGCAGTACTTC.

In its sample, this clonotype was seen a few times. V gene TRBV20-1 combines with J gene TRBJ2-3, with D possibly being TRBD1 (5 bases). The germline V gene encodes CDR1 DFQATT and CDR2 SNEGSKA (reference sequence). V was trimmed by 6 bases and J by 1 base, leaving 17 bases between them. The CDR3 is 15 amino acids. CDR3 amino acids: CSARRQGRRTDTQYF. DNA for the CDR3: TGCAGTGCCCGACGTCAGGGTCGGCGCACAGATACGCAGTATTTT.

This clonotype turned up a few times. The chain has TRBV6-1 and TRBJ1-2; weak D call: TRBD1 (6 bases). Trimming left V 7 bases short and J 3 bases short, with 9 bases between. The CDR3 has 12 residues. The germline gives CDR1 MNHNS, CDR2 SASEGT. The CDR3 nucleotides read TGTGCCAGCATGTACAGGGACTATGGCTACACCTTC. Amino acid sequence: CASMYRDYGYTF.

This clonotype was detected many times. V and J are TRBV19 and TRBJ1-5, with TRBD1 matching 10 bases. The CDR3 consists of 17 residues. V was pared by 10 bases and J by 2 bases, with 14 bases of the junction left unmatched. Germline V gene lookup returns CDR1 LNHDA and CDR2 SQIVND (reference sequence). The CDR3 reads CATLTGGAGYGNQPQHF. The CDR3 nucleotides are TGTGCCACGCTGACAGGGGGCGCCGGGTATGGCAATCAGCCCCAGCATTTT.

In its sample, this clonotype was seen many times. This sequence joins TRBV20-1 and TRBJ1-5; D remains ambiguous. V was trimmed by 6 bases and J by 3 bases, leaving 12 bases between them. Germline V CDR1 and CDR2: DFQATT, SNEGSKA (reference sequence). CDR3 size: 13 residues. CDR3 sequence reads: CSAIDTTNQPQHF. The CDR3 DNA reads TGCAGTGCGATTGACACGACCAATCAGCCCCAGCATTTT.

This clonotype has more than one count but fewer than ten. This rearrangement joins TRBV3-1 to TRBJ1-1; D is unresolved. CDR1 LGHDT and CDR2 YNNKEL come from the germline V gene (reference sequence). The V and J ends lost 7 bases and 1 base respectively, with 7 bases between them. There are 12 residues in the CDR3. The CDR3 reads CASNTKNTEAFF. The CDR3 region has the DNA TGTGCCAGCAATACGAAGAACACTGAAGCTTTCTTT.

The J gene is TRBJ1-1, the V gene TRBV19; D might be TRBD1 (6 bases). V was trimmed by 6 bases and J by 11 bases, leaving 22 bases between them. Germline assignment: CDR1 LNHDA and CDR2 SQIVND (reference sequence). CDR3 length: 14 amino acids. CDR3 sequence (DNA): TGTGCCAGTAGCCAGACCCCCGGGGGGCGAGGGGCTTTCTTT. It yields the protein CASSQTPGGRGAFF.

For this clonotype: Given a much more abundant clone one base away, this may be a read error. This chain links TRBV15 with TRBJ1-5, with TRBD1 as a possible D gene (5 bases). The germline V gene encodes CDR1 LNHNV and CDR2 YYDKDF (reference sequence). The CDR3 has 16 residues. The ends were cut back, 7 bases at V and 0 bases at J, with 16 bases in the middle. CDR3 sequence reads: CATTGGGAPSNQPQHF. The CDR3, as DNA: TGTGCCACCACTGGGGGTGGCGCCCCTAGCAATCAGCCCCAGCATTTT.